This TCR beta chain comes out of a study of early T cells in non-severe SARS-CoV-2 infection. Study background: Bulk RNA taken from unsorted whole blood was sequenced, leaving chains unpaired.

Trimming pared 5 bases from V and 10 bases from J, leaving 9 bases between. Germline V lookup: CDR1 MNHEY, CDR2 SVGEGT. The CDR3 loop spans 12 amino acids. The protocol attached unique molecular identifiers to individual cDNA molecules. TCRdb re-called the 5' RACE reads through MiXCR, storing one row per CDR3 protein. This sample has more than 65,000 distinct CDR3 sequences, with 12% to 15% found just once. Findings and limits, study-wide: Private and CD4 specificities were missed by VDJdb matching, skewed to anti-spike CD8.

This clonotype was seen only a few times. Its antigen remains unknown. This sequence joins TRBV6-2 or TRBV6-3 and TRBJ1-6; no reliable D call. This sequence originates from an adult who was a healthcare worker with PCR-confirmed SARS-CoV-2 infection or an uninfected control (not recorded which). Material for sequencing was whole blood. The CDR3 nucleotides are TGTGCCAGCAGTCCTCAAGGCTCACCCCTCCACTTT. The encoded protein is CASSPQGSPLHF.